This T cell receptor (beta chain) was profiled in a study of molecular identifiers for immune sequencing clone quantification. Findings and caveats of the study: Detection of one spiked Jurkat cell's TCR RNA reportedly worked in 900,000 to 1,000,000 naive cells. For highly expanded clones, sizes could be underestimated when identical TCR molecules share a barcode.

This clonotype was counted ten times or more. Its target is not known. The naive CD8 libraries originated from between 20,000 and 1,000,000 sorted cells and drew on 10%, 30% or 50% RNA. The authors built bulk TCR libraries by previously described methods with listed TCR primers. TCRdb re-called the PCR reads through MiXCR, storing one row per CDR3 protein. The table includes hundreds of thousands of distinct CDR3 sequences, roughly 25% detected once. Unmatched junction bases numbered 13, after V lost 6 bases and J lost 10 bases. The CDR3 has 13 amino acids. Germline lookup yields CDR1 SQVTM and CDR2 ANQGSEA.

The origin of this receptor is a human donor in good health. Some libraries in this study had Jurkat cell RNA spiked in. Source material: naive CD8+ T cells from blood, with Jurkat cell RNA spiked in. The subset is: FACS-sorted CD8+CD4-CCR7+CD45RA+ naive T cells. J is TRBJ1-1 and V is TRBV29-1, with 8 bases matching TRBD1. CDR3 nucleotides: TGCAGCGTGTCGACAGGGGATTTTTCTGGAGCTTTCTTT. It specifies CSVSTGDFSGAFF.